This T cell receptor beta chain was recovered during a study of Ad26.COV2.S vaccination and SARS-CoV-2 variants. Turning to the study itself: As a participant in COV1001, the donor was in the Ad26.COV2.S trial arm. Intramuscular Ad26.COV2.S at 5x10^10 or 1x10^11 viral particles.

CDR1 is MNHNY and CDR2 is SVGAGI in the germline V gene (reference sequence). After removal of 6 bases from V and 5 bases from J, the junction contained 10 bases not matched to a gene. The CDR3 runs 15 residues. Study-wide findings and caveats: Total T cell responses were possibly underestimated by TCR breadth and depth analyses.

As regards this clone: The target antigen is unknown. Other DNA sequences of this sample code for an identical CDR3.

Profiled with immunoSEQ multiplex PCR; TCRdb holds only in-frame clones, not every one. The profile shows about 680,000 clones, 89% of them singletons. Treatment reported: 19 received Ad26.COV2.S at low or high dose, single or two shots; several received placebo; per-sample allocation not given. Sampling happened 63 days after the first vaccine or placebo injection. This Boston cohort included adults aged 18-55 years. The sample consisted of peripheral blood, taken in a trial of Ad26.COV2.S vaccine versus placebo. The clonotype was recovered from a person aged 18-60 years who received the Ad26.COV2.S COVID-19 vaccine or a placebo. The rearrangement uses TRBV6-6 and TRBJ2-5, with 9 bases aligning to TRBD2. The CDR3 loop is CASSPTSGLGETQYF. For the CDR3, the DNA is TGTGCCAGCAGCCCGACTAGCGGTCTTGGGGAGACCCAGTACTTC.